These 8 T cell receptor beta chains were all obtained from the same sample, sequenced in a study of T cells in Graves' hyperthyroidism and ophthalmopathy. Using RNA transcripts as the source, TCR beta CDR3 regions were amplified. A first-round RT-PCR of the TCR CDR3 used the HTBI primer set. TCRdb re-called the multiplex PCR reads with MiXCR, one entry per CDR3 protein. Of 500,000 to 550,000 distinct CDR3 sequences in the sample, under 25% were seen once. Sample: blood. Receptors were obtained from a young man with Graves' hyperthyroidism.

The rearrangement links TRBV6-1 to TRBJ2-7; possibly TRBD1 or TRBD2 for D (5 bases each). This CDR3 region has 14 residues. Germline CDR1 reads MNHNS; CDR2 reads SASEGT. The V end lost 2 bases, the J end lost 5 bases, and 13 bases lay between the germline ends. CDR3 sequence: CASSELIGAHEQYF. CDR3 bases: TGTGCCAGCAGTGAATTGATCGGGGCCCACGAGCAGTACTTC.

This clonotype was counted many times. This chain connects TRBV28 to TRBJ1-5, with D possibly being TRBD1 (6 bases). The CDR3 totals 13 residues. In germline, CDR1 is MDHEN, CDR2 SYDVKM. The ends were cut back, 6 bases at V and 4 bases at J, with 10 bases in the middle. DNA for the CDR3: TGTGCCAGCAGCTACAGGGATAATCAGCCCCAGCATTTT. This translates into CASSYRDNQPQHF. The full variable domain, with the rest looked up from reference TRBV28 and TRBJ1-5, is DVKVTQSSRYLVKRTGEKVFLECVQDMDHENMFWYRQDPGLGLRLIYFSYDVKMKEKGDIPEGYSVSREKKERFSLILESASTNQTSMYLCASSYRDNQPQHFGDGTRLSIL.

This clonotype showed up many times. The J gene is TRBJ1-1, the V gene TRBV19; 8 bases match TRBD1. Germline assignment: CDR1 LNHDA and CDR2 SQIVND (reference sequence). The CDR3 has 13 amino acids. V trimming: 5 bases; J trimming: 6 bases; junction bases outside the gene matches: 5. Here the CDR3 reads CASSSRTGPEAFF. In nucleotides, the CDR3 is TGTGCCAGTAGTTCCCGGACAGGGCCTGAAGCTTTCTTT.

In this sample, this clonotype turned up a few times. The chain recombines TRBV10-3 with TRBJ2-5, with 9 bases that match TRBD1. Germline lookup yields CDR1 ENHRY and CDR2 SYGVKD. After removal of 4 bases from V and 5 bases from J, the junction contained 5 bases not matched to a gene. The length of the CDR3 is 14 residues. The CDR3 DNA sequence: TGTGCCATCAGTGGGGACAGGGCAAAGGAGACCCAGTACTTC. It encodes CAISGDRAKETQYF.

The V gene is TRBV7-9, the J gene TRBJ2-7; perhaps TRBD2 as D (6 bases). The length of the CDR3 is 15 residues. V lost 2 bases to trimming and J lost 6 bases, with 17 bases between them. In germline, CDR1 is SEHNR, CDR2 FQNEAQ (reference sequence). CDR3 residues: CASSLKWGDDGEQYF. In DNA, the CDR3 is TGTGCCAGCAGCTTAAAGTGGGGGGATGATGGCGAGCAGTACTTC.

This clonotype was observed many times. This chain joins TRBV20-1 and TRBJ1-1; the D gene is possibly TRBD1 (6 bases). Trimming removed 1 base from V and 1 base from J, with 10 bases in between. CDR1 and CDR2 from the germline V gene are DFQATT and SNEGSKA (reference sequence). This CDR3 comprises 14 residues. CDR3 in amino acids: CSARVAGANTEAFF. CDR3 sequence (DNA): TGCAGTGCTAGAGTCGCAGGGGCGAACACTGAAGCTTTCTTT.

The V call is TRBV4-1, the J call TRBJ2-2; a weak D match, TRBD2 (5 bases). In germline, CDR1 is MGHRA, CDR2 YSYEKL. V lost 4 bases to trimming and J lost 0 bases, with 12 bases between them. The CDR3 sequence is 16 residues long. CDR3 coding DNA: TGCGCCAGCAGCCCAAGGACCGGGGCGAACACCGGGGAGCTGTTTTTT. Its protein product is CASSPRTGANTGELFF.

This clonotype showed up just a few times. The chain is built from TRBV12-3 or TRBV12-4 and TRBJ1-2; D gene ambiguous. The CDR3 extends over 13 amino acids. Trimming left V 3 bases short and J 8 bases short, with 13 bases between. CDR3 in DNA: TGTGCCAGCAGTTTTCCGCAGATGGGGGGCTACACCTTC. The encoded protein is CASSFPQMGGYTF.